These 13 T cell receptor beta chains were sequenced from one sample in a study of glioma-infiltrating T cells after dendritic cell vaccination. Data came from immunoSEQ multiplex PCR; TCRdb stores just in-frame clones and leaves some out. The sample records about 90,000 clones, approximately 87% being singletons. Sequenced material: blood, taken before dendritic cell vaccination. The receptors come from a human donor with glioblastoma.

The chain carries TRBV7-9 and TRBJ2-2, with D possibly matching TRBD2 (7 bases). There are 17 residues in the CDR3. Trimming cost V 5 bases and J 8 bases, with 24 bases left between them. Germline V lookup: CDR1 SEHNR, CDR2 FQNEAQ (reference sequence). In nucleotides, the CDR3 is TGTGCCAGCAGCCCCAGCGGGCCGGATCGGGGGGCTGGGGAGCTGTTTTTT. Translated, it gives CASSPSGPDRGAGELFF.

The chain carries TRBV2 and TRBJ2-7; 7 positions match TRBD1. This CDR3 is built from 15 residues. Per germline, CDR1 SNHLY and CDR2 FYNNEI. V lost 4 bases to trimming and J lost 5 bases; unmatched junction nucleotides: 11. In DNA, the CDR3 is TGTGCCAGCAGTGTATACGTGACAGGGATCGACGAGCAGTACTTC. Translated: CASSVYVTGIDEQYF.

CDR3 bases: TGCGCCAGCAGCTTGGGTTCGGGCACAGATACGCAGTATTTT. It is translated as CASSLGSGTDTQYF. The chain employs TRBV5-1 and TRBJ2-3; D is unresolved. CDR3 length: 14 amino acids. Trimming pared 0 bases from V and 1 base from J, leaving 6 bases between. The germline gives CDR1 SGHRS, CDR2 YFSETQ. The entire variable domain, with the rest obtained from reference TRBV5-1 and TRBJ2-3, is as follows: KAGVTQTPRYLIKTRGQQVTLSCSPISGHRSVSWYQQTPGQGLQFLFEYFSETQRNKGNFPGRFSGRQFSNSRSEMNVSTLELGDSALYLCASSLGSGTDTQYFGPGTRLTVL.

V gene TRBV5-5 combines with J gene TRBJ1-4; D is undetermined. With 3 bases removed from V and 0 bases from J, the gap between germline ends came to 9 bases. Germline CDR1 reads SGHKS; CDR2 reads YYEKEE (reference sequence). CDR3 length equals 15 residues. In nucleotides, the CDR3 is TGTGCCAGCAGCTCAGGCCGGTCAACTAATGAAAAACTGTTTTTT. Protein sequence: CASSSGRSTNEKLFF. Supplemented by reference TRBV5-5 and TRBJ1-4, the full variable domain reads DAGVTQSPTHLIKTRGQQVTLRCSPISGHKSVSWYQQVLGQGPQFIFQYYEKEERGRGNFPDRFSARQFPNYSSELNVNALLLGDSALYLCASSSGRSTNEKLFFGSGTQLSVL.

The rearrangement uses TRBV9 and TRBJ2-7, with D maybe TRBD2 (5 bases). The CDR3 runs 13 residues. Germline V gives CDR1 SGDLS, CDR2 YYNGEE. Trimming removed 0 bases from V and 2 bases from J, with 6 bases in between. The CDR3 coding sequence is TGTGCCAGCAGCGTAGACGGGGCCTACGAGCAGTACTTC. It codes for CASSVDGAYEQYF. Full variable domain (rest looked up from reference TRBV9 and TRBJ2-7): DSGVTQTPKHLITATGQRVTLRCSPRSGDLSVYWYQQSLDQGLQFLIQYYNGEERAKGNILERFSAQQFPDLHSELNLSSLELGDSALYFCASSVDGAYEQYFGPGTRLTVT.

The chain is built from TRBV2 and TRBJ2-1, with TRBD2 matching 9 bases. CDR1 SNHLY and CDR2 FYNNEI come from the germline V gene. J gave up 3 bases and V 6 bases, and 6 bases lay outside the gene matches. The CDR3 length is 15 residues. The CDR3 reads CASRFSGSDYNEQFF. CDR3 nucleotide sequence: TGTGCCAGCAGATTTAGCGGGAGCGACTACAATGAGCAGTTCTTC.

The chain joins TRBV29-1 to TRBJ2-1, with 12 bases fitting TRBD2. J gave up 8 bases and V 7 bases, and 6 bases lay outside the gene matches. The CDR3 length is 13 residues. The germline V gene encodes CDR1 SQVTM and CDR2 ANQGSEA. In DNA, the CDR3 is TGCAGCGCCCTAGCGGGAGGGCCGGATGAGCAGTTCTTC. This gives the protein CSALAGGPDEQFF.

CDR3 loop: CASSLTGGSNQPQHF. CDR3 sequence (DNA): TGTGCCAGCAGTCTGACAGGGGGGAGCAATCAGCCCCAGCATTTT. This sequence joins TRBV7-2 and TRBJ1-5, with 9 nucleotides matching TRBD1. The length of the CDR3 is 15 residues. Per germline, CDR1 SGHTA and CDR2 FQGNSA. J lost 1 base, V lost 6 bases, and 4 bases had no gene match.

The CDR3 loop reads CACQKTGLYGYTF. The DNA for the CDR3 is TGTGCCTGCCAGAAGACAGGGTTGTATGGCTACACCTTC. V and J are TRBV30 and TRBJ1-2, with 7 bases lining up with TRBD1. The length of the CDR3 is 13 residues. V shed 6 bases, J shed 5 bases, and the junction held 9 bases outside the gene matches. Germline V CDR1 and CDR2: GTSNPN, SVGIG (reference sequence).

DNA for the CDR3: TGTGCCAGCAGTTACTTGGCCAGGCGAGAGACCCAGTACTTC. Protein sequence: CASSYLARRETQYF. The chain has TRBV6-5 and TRBJ2-5; D ambiguous. Germline V gene sequence: CDR1 MNHEY, CDR2 SVGAGI. Trimming stripped 1 base from V and 4 bases from J, with 10 bases between. The CDR3 spans 14 residues.

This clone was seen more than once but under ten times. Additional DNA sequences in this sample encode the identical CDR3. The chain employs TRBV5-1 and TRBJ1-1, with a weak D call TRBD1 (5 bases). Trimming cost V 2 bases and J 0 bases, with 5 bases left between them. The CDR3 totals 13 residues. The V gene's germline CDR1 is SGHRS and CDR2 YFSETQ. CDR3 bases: TGCGCCAGCAGCTTAGGGGTGAACACTGAAGCTTTCTTT. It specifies CASSLGVNTEAFF.

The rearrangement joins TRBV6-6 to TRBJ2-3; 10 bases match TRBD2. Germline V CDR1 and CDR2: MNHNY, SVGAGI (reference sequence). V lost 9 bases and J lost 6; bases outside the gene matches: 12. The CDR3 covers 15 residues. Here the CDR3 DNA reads TGTGCCAGTGACCCTCAGCGGGGGGGCCTGGATACGCAGTATTTT. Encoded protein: CASDPQRGGLDTQYF.

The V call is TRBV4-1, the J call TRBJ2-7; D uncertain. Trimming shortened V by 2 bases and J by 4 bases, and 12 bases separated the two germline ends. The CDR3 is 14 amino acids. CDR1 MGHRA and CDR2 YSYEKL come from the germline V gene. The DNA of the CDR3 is TGCGCCAGCAGCCAACCCCAGAGGAGATACGAGCAGTACTTC. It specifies CASSQPQRRYEQYF.